The 14 T cell receptor beta chains in this list originate from one sample, sequenced in a study of blood T cell repertoires in COVID-19. Repertoires were generated with immunoSEQ multiplex PCR, while TCRdb's copy carries only in-frame clones and drops some. Of 30,000 to 45,000 clones in the sample, about 88% are singletons; the top ten hold roughly 32%. The source material was peripheral blood. The source of these receptors is a man aged 65 to 79 with active COVID-19.

This clone was recorded only once. V gene TRBV7-9 combines with J gene TRBJ2-4, with 10 bases identical to TRBD1. The CDR3 totals 16 residues. Germline CDR1 SEHNR, CDR2 FQNEAQ (reference sequence). J lost 4 bases, V lost 6 bases, and 9 bases had no gene match. CDR3: CASRRFSGQGKNIQYF. As DNA, the CDR3 is TGTGCCAGCAGAAGATTCTCGGGACAGGGGAAAAACATTCAGTACTTC.

The chain links TRBV6-5 to TRBJ2-7; TRBD2 matches at 8 bases. From germline, CDR1 is MNHEY and CDR2 SVGAGI. Trimming at V came to 0 bases and at J to 0 bases, leaving 1 base not matched to a gene. The CDR3 consists of 15 residues. The CDR3: CASSYSSGSSYEQYF. Here the CDR3 DNA reads TGTGCCAGCAGTTACTCCAGCGGGAGCTCCTACGAGCAGTACTTC.

This chain connects TRBV7-6 to TRBJ1-6; TRBD1 matches 7 bases. J lost 0 bases, V lost 5 bases, and 1 base had no gene match. The CDR3 contains 15 residues. Germline V gives CDR1 SGHVS, CDR2 FNYEAQ. The CDR3 DNA reads as TGTGCCAGCAGCCGGGACAGCTCCTATAATTCACCCCTCCACTTT. Amino acid sequence: CASSRDSSYNSPLHF.

This chain links TRBV6-5 with TRBJ2-7, with TRBD1 matching over 8 bases. With V trimmed by 6 bases and J by 0 bases, 7 bases remained unmatched. The V gene's germline CDR1 is MNHEY and CDR2 SVGAGI. The CDR3 contains 15 residues. CDR3 nucleotide sequence: TGTGCCAGCAGCCCGACAGGGGTGATCTCCTACGAGCAGTACTTC. As protein: CASSPTGVISYEQYF.

Written as DNA, the CDR3 is TGTGCCAGCAGTTACAAGCAGGGGGCGCGGTATGTTGAGCAGTTCTTC. This sequence encodes CASSYKQGARYVEQFF. The chain links TRBV6-2 or TRBV6-3 to TRBJ2-1; 8 nucleotides line up with TRBD1. The junction had 12 bases not matched to a gene; V was cut back by 2 bases and J by 9 bases. CDR3 length equals 16 residues. Germline V gives CDR1 MNHEY, CDR2 SVGEGT.

CDR3 DNA sequence: TGTGCCACCAGTGAACGGACAGGGGTTGGCTACACCTTC. Translation: CATSERTGVGYTF. The chain links TRBV24-1 to TRBJ1-2; TRBD1 matches at 9 bases. Germline values: CDR1 KGHDR, CDR2 SFDVKD. V gave up 4 bases and J gave up 7 bases; unmatched junction bases: 3. The CDR3 has 13 residues.

V and J are TRBV6-2 or TRBV6-3 and TRBJ2-3; 9 bases are shared with TRBD2. There are 16 residues in the CDR3. Germline CDR1 and CDR2: MNHEY and SVGEGT. The J segment lost 0 bases and the V segment lost 2 bases, leaving 3 bases of the junction unmatched. CDR3: CASSYGLAGSTDTQYF. DNA of the CDR3: TGTGCCAGCAGTTACGGCCTAGCGGGGAGCACAGATACGCAGTATTTT.

The chain carries TRBV13 and TRBJ2-7, with 7 bases aligning to TRBD1. Germline values: CDR1 PRHDT, CDR2 FYEKMQ (reference sequence). With V trimmed by 3 bases and J by 1 base, 6 bases remained unmatched. This CDR3 spans 15 amino acids. The CDR3 sequence: CASSFKGAGSYEQYF. The DNA for the CDR3 is TGTGCCAGCAGCTTTAAGGGGGCAGGATCCTACGAGCAGTACTTC.

The chain joins TRBV5-4 to TRBJ2-2; weak D call: TRBD2 (5 bases). Between the trimmed V and J ends, which lost 2 bases and 6 bases, there was a span of 14 bases. This CDR3 has 15 residues. CDR1 and CDR2 from the germline V gene are SGHNT and YYREEE (reference sequence). The DNA of the CDR3 is TGTGCCAGCAGCTTAGAGCCCGGGAATGCCGGGGAGCTGTTTTTT. Translation: CASSLEPGNAGELFF.

The CDR3 is CASSAGYEQYF. CDR3 DNA sequence: TGTGCCAGCAGTGCCGGGTACGAGCAGTACTTC. The chain links TRBV2 to TRBJ2-7; no definite D call. The CDR3 extends over 11 amino acids. The V gene's germline CDR1 is SNHLY and CDR2 FYNNEI. V lost 4 bases to trimming and J lost 4 bases, with 5 bases between them. The full variable domain, completed using reference TRBV2 and TRBJ2-7, is EPEVTQTPSHQVTQMGQEVILRCVPISNHLYFYWYRQILGQKVEFLVSFYNNEISEKSEIFDDQFSVERPDGSNFTLKIRSTKLEDSAMYFCASSAGYEQYFGPGTRLTVT.

The V and J genes are TRBV5-1 and TRBJ2-5; no clear D. This CDR3 spans 13 amino acids. CDR1 is SGHRS, CDR2 YFSETQ, per germline. V was cut by 1 base and J by 4 bases, with 8 bases left in between. The CDR3: CASSLSAGETQYF. The CDR3 DNA follows: TGCGCCAGCAGCTTGTCGGCAGGAGAGACCCAGTACTTC.

Here the CDR3 reads CASSWGGRETQYF. Here the CDR3 DNA reads TGTGCCAGCAGTTGGGGGGGAAGAGAGACCCAGTACTTC. J is TRBJ2-5 and V is TRBV28; TRBD2 matches 7 bases. Germline-derived CDR1 and CDR2 are MDHEN and SYDVKM. CDR3 size: 13 residues. With V trimmed by 4 bases and J by 4 bases, 3 bases remained unmatched. Supplemented by reference TRBV28 and TRBJ2-5, the full variable domain reads DVKVTQSSRYLVKRTGEKVFLECVQDMDHENMFWYRQDPGLGLRLIYFSYDVKMKEKGDIPEGYSVSREKKERFSLILESASTNQTSMYLCASSWGGRETQYFGPGTRLLVL.

The chain carries TRBV6-2 or TRBV6-3 and TRBJ1-6, with 12 nucleotides matching TRBD1. V shed 6 bases, J shed 6 bases, and the junction held 6 bases outside the gene matches. The CDR3 is made up of 16 amino acids. Per germline, CDR1 MNHEY and CDR2 SVGEGT. CDR3 residues: CASSSRDRGPNSPLHF. The CDR3 DNA follows: TGTGCCAGCAGCAGTCGGGACAGGGGGCCTAATTCACCCCTCCACTTT.

The chain employs TRBV18 and TRBJ1-1, with TRBD1 matching 7 bases. CDR3 length equals 14 residues. V lost 4 bases, J lost 3 bases, and 5 bases stayed unmatched. CDR1 is KGHSH, CDR2 LQKENI, per germline. The CDR3 nucleotides read TGTGCCAGCTCACGGCGACAGGGAGACACTGAAGCTTTCTTT. As protein: CASSRRQGDTEAFF.